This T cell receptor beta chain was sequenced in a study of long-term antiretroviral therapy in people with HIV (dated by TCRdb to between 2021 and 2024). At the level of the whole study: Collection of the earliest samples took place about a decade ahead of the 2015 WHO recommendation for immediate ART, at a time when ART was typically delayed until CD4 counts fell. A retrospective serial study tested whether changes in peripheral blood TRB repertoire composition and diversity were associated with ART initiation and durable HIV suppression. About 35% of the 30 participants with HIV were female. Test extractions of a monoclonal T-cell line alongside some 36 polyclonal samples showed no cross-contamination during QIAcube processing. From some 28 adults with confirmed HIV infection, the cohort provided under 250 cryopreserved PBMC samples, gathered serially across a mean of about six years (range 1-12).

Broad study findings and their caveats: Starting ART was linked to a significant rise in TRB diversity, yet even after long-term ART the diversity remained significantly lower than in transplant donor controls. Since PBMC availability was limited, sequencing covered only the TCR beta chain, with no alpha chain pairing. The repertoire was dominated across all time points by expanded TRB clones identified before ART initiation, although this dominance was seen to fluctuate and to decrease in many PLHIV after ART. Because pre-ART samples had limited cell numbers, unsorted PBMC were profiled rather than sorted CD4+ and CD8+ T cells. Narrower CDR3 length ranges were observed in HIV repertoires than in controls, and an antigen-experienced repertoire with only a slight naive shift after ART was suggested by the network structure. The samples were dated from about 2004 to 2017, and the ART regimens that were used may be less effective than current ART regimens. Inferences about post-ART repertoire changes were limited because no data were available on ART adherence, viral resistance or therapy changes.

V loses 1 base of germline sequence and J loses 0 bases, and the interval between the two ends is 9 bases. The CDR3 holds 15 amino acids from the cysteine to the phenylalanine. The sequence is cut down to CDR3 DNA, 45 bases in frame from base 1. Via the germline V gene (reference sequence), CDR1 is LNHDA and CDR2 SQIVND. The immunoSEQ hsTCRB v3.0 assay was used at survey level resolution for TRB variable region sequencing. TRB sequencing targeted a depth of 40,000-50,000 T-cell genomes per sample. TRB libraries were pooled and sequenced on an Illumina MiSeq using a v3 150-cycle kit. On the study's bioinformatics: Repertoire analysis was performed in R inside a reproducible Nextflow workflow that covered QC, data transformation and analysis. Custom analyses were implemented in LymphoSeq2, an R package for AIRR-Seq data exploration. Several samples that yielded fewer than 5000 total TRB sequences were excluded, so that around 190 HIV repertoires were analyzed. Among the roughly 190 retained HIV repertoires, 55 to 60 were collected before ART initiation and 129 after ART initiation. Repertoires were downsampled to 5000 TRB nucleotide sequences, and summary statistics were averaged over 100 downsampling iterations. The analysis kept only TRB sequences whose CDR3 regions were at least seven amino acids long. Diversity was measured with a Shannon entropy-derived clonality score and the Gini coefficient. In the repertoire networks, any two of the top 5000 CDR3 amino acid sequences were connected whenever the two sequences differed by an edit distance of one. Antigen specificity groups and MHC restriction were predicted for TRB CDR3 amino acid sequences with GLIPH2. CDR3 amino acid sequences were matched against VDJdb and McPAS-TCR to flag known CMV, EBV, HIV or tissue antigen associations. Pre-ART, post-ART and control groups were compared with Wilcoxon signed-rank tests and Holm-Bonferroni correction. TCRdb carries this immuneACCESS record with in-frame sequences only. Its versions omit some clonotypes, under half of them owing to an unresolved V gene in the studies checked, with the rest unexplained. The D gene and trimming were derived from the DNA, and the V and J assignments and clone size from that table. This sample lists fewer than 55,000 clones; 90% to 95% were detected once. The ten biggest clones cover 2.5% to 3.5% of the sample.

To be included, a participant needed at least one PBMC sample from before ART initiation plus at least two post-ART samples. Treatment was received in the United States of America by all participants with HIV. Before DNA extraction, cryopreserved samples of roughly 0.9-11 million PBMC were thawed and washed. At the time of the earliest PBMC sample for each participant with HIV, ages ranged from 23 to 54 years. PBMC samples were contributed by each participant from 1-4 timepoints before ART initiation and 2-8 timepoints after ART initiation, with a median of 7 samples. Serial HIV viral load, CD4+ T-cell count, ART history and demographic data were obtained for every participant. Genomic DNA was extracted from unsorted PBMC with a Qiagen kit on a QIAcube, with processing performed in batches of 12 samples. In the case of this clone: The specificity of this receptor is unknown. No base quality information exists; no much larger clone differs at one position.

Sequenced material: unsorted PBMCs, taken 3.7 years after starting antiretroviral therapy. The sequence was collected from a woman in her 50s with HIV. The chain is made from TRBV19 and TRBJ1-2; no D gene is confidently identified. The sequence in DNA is TGTGCCAGTAGTATAGGGACGGATTCTAACTATGGCTACACCTTC. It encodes CASSIGTDSNYGYTF.